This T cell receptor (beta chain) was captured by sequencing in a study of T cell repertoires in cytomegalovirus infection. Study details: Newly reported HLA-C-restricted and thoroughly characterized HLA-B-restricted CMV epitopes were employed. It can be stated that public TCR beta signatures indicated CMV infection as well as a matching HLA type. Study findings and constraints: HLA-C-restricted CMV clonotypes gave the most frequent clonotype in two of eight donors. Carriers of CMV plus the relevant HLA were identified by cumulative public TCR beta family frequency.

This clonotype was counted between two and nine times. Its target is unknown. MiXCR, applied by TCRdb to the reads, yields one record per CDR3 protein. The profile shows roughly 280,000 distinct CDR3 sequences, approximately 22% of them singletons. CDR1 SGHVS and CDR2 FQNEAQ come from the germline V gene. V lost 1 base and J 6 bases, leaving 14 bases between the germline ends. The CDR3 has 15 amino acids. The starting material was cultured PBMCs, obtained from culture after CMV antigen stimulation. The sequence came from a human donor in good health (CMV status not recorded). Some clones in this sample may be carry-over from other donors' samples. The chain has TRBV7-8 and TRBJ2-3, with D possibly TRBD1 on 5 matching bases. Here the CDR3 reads CASSLGAGFGDTQYF. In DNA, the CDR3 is TGTGCCAGCAGCTTAGGGGCAGGGTTTGGGGATACGCAGTATTTT. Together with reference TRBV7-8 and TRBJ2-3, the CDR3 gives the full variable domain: GAGVSQSPRYKVAKRGQDVALRCDPISGHVSLFWYQQALGQGPEFLTYFQNEAQLDKSGLPSDRFFAERPEGSVSTLKIQRTQQEDSAVYLCASSLGAGFGDTQYFGPGTRLTVL.